The 21 T cell receptor beta chains given below trace back to one sample, sequenced in a study of T cell responses to AZD1222 COVID-19 vaccine. Sequenced by immunoSEQ multiplex PCR; TCRdb stores in-frame clones only, minus some. The repertoire has 90,000 to 120,000 clones, around 87% of them found once; the top ten carry around 4.5%. The input for sequencing was peripheral blood, taken on day 0 of AZD1222 vaccination. Receptors originate from an adult in good health.

This chain joins TRBV7-7 and TRBJ2-2; D may be TRBD2 (6 bases). Per germline, CDR1 SSHAT and CDR2 FNYEAQ (reference sequence). V was pared by 3 bases and J by 4 bases, with 12 bases between. CDR3 length equals 15 residues. CDR3 amino acids: CASSLEGRGTGELFF. DNA of the CDR3: TGTGCCAGCAGCTTGGAGGGCCGGGGCACCGGGGAGCTGTTTTTT. Together with reference TRBV7-7 and TRBJ2-2, the CDR3 gives the full variable domain: GAGVSQSPRYKVTKRGQDVTLRCDPISSHATLYWYQQALGQGPEFLTYFNYEAQPDKSGLPSDRFSAERPEGSISTLTIQRTEQRDSAMYRCASSLEGRGTGELFFGEGSRLTVL.

The V and J genes are TRBV6-5 and TRBJ2-4, with 10 bases identical to TRBD1. Trimming took 1 base from V and 6 from J; bases not matched to a gene: 6. CDR3 length: 16 residues. CDR1 is MNHEY and CDR2 is SVGAGI in the germline V gene. The CDR3 loop is CASSYWTGGARNIQYF. Here the CDR3 DNA reads TGTGCCAGCAGTTACTGGACAGGGGGGGCCCGAAACATTCAGTACTTC.

The chain combines TRBV6-2 or TRBV6-3 with TRBJ1-1, with D unclear. Germline V gives CDR1 MNHEY, CDR2 SVGEGT. The CDR3 runs 17 residues. V was pared by 2 bases and J by 4 bases, with 20 bases between. The CDR3 bases are TGTGCCAGCAGTTACAGATCCCCCGGTTTTTGGGGCACTGAAGCTTTCTTT. This translates into CASSYRSPGFWGTEAFF.

The chain couples TRBV7-2 to TRBJ2-1; the match to TRBD2 covers 8 bases. Unmatched junction bases numbered 3, after V lost 4 bases and J lost 1 base. From germline, CDR1 is SGHTA and CDR2 FQGNSA. This CDR3 region has 15 residues. In DNA form, the CDR3 reads TGTGCCAGCAGCTCTTTAGCGGGATCCTACAATGAGCAGTTCTTC. Its protein is CASSSLAGSYNEQFF.

The rearrangement links TRBV5-1 to TRBJ2-7; 10 positions agree with TRBD1. CDR1 SGHRS and CDR2 YFSETQ come from the germline V gene. The CDR3 is 16 residues long. With V trimmed by 0 bases and J by 6 bases, 9 bases remained unmatched. The CDR3 protein is CASSLDLRDRGSEQYF. CDR3 bases: TGCGCCAGCAGCTTGGACCTCCGGGACAGGGGAAGCGAGCAGTACTTC.

The chain carries TRBV21-1 and TRBJ1-5; the D call TRBD1 from the table was never checked on the DNA. TRBV21-1 is a pseudogene locus. The CDR3 is 16 residues long. The CDR3 DNA follows: TGTGCCAGCAGCAAAACCAGGGACAGCCTTAATCAGCCCCAGCATTTT. The encoded protein is CASSKTRDSLNQPQHF.

This clone turned up a few times. The chain joins TRBV25-1 to TRBJ1-5; TRBD1 matches at 7 bases. Germline CDR1 reads MGHDK; CDR2 reads SYGVNS. The CDR3 length is 13 residues. V lost 6 bases and J lost 4; bases outside the gene matches: 3. The CDR3 reads CASRSGGNQPQHF. The CDR3 region has the DNA TGTGCCAGCAGGTCAGGGGGGAATCAGCCCCAGCATTTT.

This clone turned up a few times. This specimen includes other DNA sequences encoding the same CDR3. The rearrangement uses TRBV27 and TRBJ2-2; D is unresolved. Trimming removed 1 base from V and 4 bases from J, with 4 bases in between. CDR1 is MNHEY and CDR2 is SMNVEV in the germline V gene (reference sequence). This CDR3 comprises 13 residues. CDR3 coding DNA: TGTGCCAGCAGTTTATGGGGCACCGGGGAGCTGTTTTTT. This encodes CASSLWGTGELFF.

The V and J genes are TRBV28 and TRBJ2-7, with 7 bases fitting TRBD1. This CDR3 comprises 13 residues. CDR1 MDHEN and CDR2 SYDVKM come from the germline V gene. The V and J ends lost 5 bases and 3 bases, in that order; junction bases with no gene match: 4. In nucleotides, the CDR3 is TGTGCCAGCAGTGTGGACAGGTTCTACGAGCAGTACTTC. It encodes CASSVDRFYEQYF.

This clone occurred a few times. V usage is TRBV19 and J usage is TRBJ1-1; a weak D match, TRBD1 (6 bases). V was pared by 2 bases and J by 5 bases, with 18 bases between. Germline V lookup: CDR1 LNHDA, CDR2 SQIVND (reference sequence). The CDR3 totals 16 residues. CDR3 coding DNA: TGTGCCAGTAGTATAACTCGGGGTGGGGGCGCGACTGAAGCTTTCTTT. Translation: CASSITRGGGATEAFF.

The gene calls are TRBV3-1 (or the pseudogene TRBV3-2) and TRBJ1-5, with D uncertain. CDR1 and CDR2 from the germline V gene are LGHDT and YNNKEL (reference sequence). The CDR3 loop spans 16 amino acids. V lost 1 base to trimming and J lost 3 bases, with 13 bases between them. The CDR3 region is CASSQGGPGVNQPQHF. As DNA, the CDR3 is TGTGCCAGCAGCCAAGGGGGTCCGGGAGTCAATCAGCCCCAGCATTTT.

The V gene is TRBV5-4, the J gene TRBJ2-2; 7 bases fit TRBD1. Losses at the gene ends were 0 bases for V and 7 bases for J; bases not matched to a gene: 6. The germline V gene encodes CDR1 SGHNT and CDR2 YYREEE (reference sequence). The CDR3 extends over 15 amino acids. CDR3 sequence reads: CASSLAGQMGGELFF. The CDR3 bases are TGTGCCAGCAGCTTGGCGGGACAGATGGGCGGGGAGCTGTTTTTT.

This clone was observed a single time. This rearrangement joins TRBV5-5 to TRBJ2-7; 14 nucleotides agree with TRBD2. V gave up 6 bases and J gave up 3 bases; unmatched junction bases: 14. Germline CDR1 and CDR2: SGHKS and YYEKEE (reference sequence). The CDR3 has 18 amino acids. The CDR3 nucleotides read TGTGCCAGCACCAAATTCCTGGGACTAGCGGGGGTGTACTACGAGCAGTACTTC. Translation: CASTKFLGLAGVYYEQYF. Full variable domain (outside the CDR3, taken from reference TRBV5-5 and TRBJ2-7): DAGVTQSPTHLIKTRGQQVTLRCSPISGHKSVSWYQQVLGQGPQFIFQYYEKEERGRGNFPDRFSARQFPNYSSELNVNALLLGDSALYLCASTKFLGLAGVYYEQYFGPGTRLTVT.

The chain employs TRBV7-6 and TRBJ2-5, with D hard to call. Per the germline V gene, CDR1 is SGHVS and CDR2 is FNYEAQ. This CDR3 contains 13 residues. V lost 4 bases and J lost 5, with 11 bases in between. The CDR3 DNA follows: TGTGCCAGCAGCTCGGGCTACCGGGAGACCCAGTACTTC. This translates into CASSSGYRETQYF. Full variable domain (remainder filled in from reference TRBV7-6 and TRBJ2-5): GAGVSQSPRYKVTKRGQDVALRCDPISGHVSLYWYRQALGQGPEFLTYFNYEAQQDKSGLPNDRFSAERPEGSISTLTIQRTEQRDSAMYRCASSSGYRETQYFGPGTRLLVL.

The rearrangement links TRBV21-1 to TRBJ1-4. TRBV21-1 is termed a pseudogene. This CDR3 is built from 15 residues. The CDR3 loop is CASSTRGRVNEKLFF. CDR3 in DNA: TGTGCCAGCAGCACCCGGGGAAGGGTTAATGAAAAACTGTTTTTT.

A single count supports this clone. The chain links TRBV18 to TRBJ2-7, with 7 bases aligning to TRBD1. The germline CDR1 and CDR2 sequences are KGHSH and LQKENI. CDR3 length: 13 residues. Trimming cost V 3 bases and J 7 bases; bases outside gene matches: 6. The CDR3 DNA reads TGTGCCAGCTCACCGCCTTCAGGGGGAGAGCAGTACTTC. Its protein product is CASSPPSGGEQYF. The full variable domain, completed using reference TRBV18 and TRBJ2-7, is NAGVMQNPRHLVRRRGQEARLRCSPMKGHSHVYWYRQLPEEGLKFMVYLQKENIIDESGMPKERFSAEFPKEGPSILRIQQVVRGDSAAYFCASSPPSGGEQYFGPGTRLTVT.

J is TRBJ2-1 and V is TRBV4-3, with TRBD2 matching over 10 bases. The CDR3 loop spans 16 amino acids. The V and J ends lost 0 bases and 7 bases, in that order; junction bases with no gene match: 6. In germline, CDR1 is LGHNA, CDR2 YSLEER. CDR3 residues: CASSQDSLAGRNEQFF. DNA for the CDR3: TGCGCCAGCAGCCAAGATTCACTAGCGGGGCGAAATGAGCAGTTCTTC.

The gene calls are TRBV7-2 and TRBJ1-1; 7 nucleotides line up with TRBD1. Trimming took 5 bases from V and 3 from J; bases not matched to a gene: 6. Germline loops: CDR1 SGHTA, CDR2 FQGNSA. The length of the CDR3 is 14 residues. CDR3 in DNA: TGTGCCAGCAGCCATAAAGGACAGGACACTGAAGCTTTCTTT. This encodes CASSHKGQDTEAFF.

This chain links TRBV10-3 with TRBJ2-1; D may be TRBD1 (5 bases). The CDR3 consists of 13 residues. Germline V CDR1 and CDR2: ENHRY, SYGVKD. V lost 6 bases, J lost 8 bases, and 14 bases lay in between. The CDR3 coding sequence is TGTGCCATCAGCGAACAGGTCGGGCATGAGCAGTTCTTC. This translates into CAISEQVGHEQFF.

The CDR3, as DNA: TGCGCCAGCAGCTATGGACAGTACACTGAAGCTTTCTTT. Translating gives CASSYGQYTEAFF. V gene TRBV5-1 combines with J gene TRBJ1-1, with D perhaps matching TRBD1 (6 bases). This CDR3 comprises 13 residues. The V and J ends lost 3 bases and 3 bases respectively, with 9 bases between them. Per germline, CDR1 SGHRS and CDR2 YFSETQ.

V and J are TRBV7-9 and TRBJ2-1; no firm D call. The CDR3 spans 15 residues. Germline V gives CDR1 SEHNR, CDR2 FQNEAQ (reference sequence). Trimming took off 5 bases at V and 7 bases at J, with 18 bases between the two ends. CDR3 nucleotides: TGTGCCAGCAGCCCCCCGGCGAGCTTTGGGAATGAGCAGTTCTTC. As protein: CASSPPASFGNEQFF.